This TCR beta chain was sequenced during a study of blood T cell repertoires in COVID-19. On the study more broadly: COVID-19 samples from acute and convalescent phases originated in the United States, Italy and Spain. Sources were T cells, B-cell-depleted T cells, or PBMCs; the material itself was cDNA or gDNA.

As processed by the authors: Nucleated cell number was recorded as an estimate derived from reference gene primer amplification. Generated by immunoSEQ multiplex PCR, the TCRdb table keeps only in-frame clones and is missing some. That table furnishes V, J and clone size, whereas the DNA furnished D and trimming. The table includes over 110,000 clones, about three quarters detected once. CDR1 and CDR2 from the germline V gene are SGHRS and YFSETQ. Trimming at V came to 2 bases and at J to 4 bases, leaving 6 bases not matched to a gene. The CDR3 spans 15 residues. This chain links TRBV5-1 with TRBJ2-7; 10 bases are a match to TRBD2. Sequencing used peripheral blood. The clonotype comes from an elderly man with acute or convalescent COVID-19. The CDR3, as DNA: TGCGCCAGCAGCTTCTCTAGCGGGGGTAGGTACGAGCAGTACTTC. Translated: CASSFSSGGRYEQYF.